Sequencing of this T cell receptor (beta chain) was carried out in a study of CD8 T cells in ankylosing spondylitis. In TCRdb, the 5' RACE reads were re-called with MiXCR into one record per CDR3 protein. Of 100,000 to 150,000 distinct CDR3 sequences detected, more than 9.5% appear once; the ten largest clones hold less than 5%. This CDR3 region has 21 residues. J was trimmed by 0 bases and V by 0 bases; bases with no gene match: 12. Germline CDR1 reads LGHNA; CDR2 reads YNFKEQ. The source material was blood, either unsorted or a sorted T cell fraction (not recorded which). The receptor was isolated from a female donor with ankylosing spondylitis or in good health (not recorded which). The chain links TRBV4-2 to TRBJ2-1, with 12 bases matching TRBD2. The CDR3 DNA sequence: TGTGCCAGCAGCCAAGATCGGGGGGCGGGACTAGCGGGCAGCTCCTACAATGAGCAGTTCTTC. This encodes CASSQDRGAGLAGSSYNEQFF.